These T cell receptor beta chains were read from a single sample in a study of T cells in Graves' hyperthyroidism and ophthalmopathy. In TCRdb, the multiplex PCR reads were re-called with MiXCR into one record per CDR3 protein. The table shows about 740,000 distinct CDR3 sequences, with approximately 15% occurring only once. Sequenced sample: blood. The source of these receptors is a woman under 30 with Graves' hyperthyroidism. CDR3s leave out the opening cysteine and the closing phenylalanine or tryptophan. A D gene is named only where the DNA matches it firmly. Expanded clones are given a class, and other clones once, few, many or no size at all.

TRBV19,TRBJ2-3,-,-,ASTSPSSGTDTQY
TRBV4-1,TRBJ2-5,TRBD1,few,ASSSSGQGESSQY
TRBV29-1,TRBJ2-7,TRBD2,-,SVEWTSGRISDEQY
TRBV11-2,TRBJ1-1,-,-,ASSLIQGLNTEAF
TRBV2,TRBJ2-1,-,many,AITRGQLVNEQF
TRBV3-1,TRBJ2-7,-,many,ASRPDGGYEQY
TRBV30,TRBJ2-7,TRBD1,-,AWSFLRTGRLYEQY
TRBV19,TRBJ1-5,-,few,ASQTGPLNQPQH
TRBV20-1,TRBJ1-5,TRBD1,many,SARTGSIPQH
TRBV11-3,TRBJ2-5,-,-,ASSLVFGLEETQY
TRBV25-1,TRBJ1-2,-,-,ASSEEEFYGYT
TRBV7-9,TRBJ2-5,-,many,ASSWRSEQETQY
TRBV13,TRBJ2-1,TRBD2,many,ASRRLLAFSYNEQF
TRBV2,TRBJ1-3,-,few,ASSRDTIGNTIY
TRBV7-3,TRBJ2-7,-,many,ASRETATTYEQY
TRBV6-1,TRBJ2-3,TRBD2,many,ASSQRGRPDTQY
TRBV18,TRBJ2-7,-,many,ASSPFDLYEQY
TRBV24-1,TRBJ2-3,TRBD1,many,ATSEYPTGVGTDTQY
TRBV4-1,TRBJ2-3,TRBD2,many,ASSQVVAGGADTQY
TRBV27,TRBJ2-5,-,-,ASSSPGRVADQETQY
TRBV18,TRBJ2-1,TRBD2,few,ASSPPSGSSNEQF
TRBV18,TRBJ2-5,TRBD2,-,ASSPRGTSQETQY
TRBV6-5,TRBJ2-5,-,few,ASSYSQGGETQY
TRBV2,TRBJ2-5,TRBD1,many,ASRDTGTGNQETQY
TRBV5-1,TRBJ2-1,TRBD2,many,ASSYVAGGTYNEQF
TRBV20-1,-,TRBD2,-,SARRGAGEQF
TRBV20-1,TRBJ2-3,-,-,SARPPAGPSTDTQY
TRBV30,TRBJ2-3,-,many,AWSVVSSTDTQY
TRBV5-1,TRBJ2-1,TRBD2,few,ASSLGLAGIFYNEQF
TRBV28,TRBJ1-1,-,many,ASTSDERAF
TRBV10-3,-,-,-,AISSHNEQY
TRBV6-1,TRBJ1-2,TRBD1,few,ASGTGGGYGYT
TRBV20-1,TRBJ2-1,-,-,SARAGRRVKVQF